Reported below is one T cell receptor (beta chain). The sample originates from a study of blood T cell repertoires in COVID-19. As for the study in general: There were acute and convalescent COVID-19 samples, and they came from the United States, Italy and Spain. From T cells, B-cell-depleted T cells, or PBMCs came the material, which was cDNA or gDNA.

Original processing notes: By means of reference gene primer amplification, nucleated cell counts were estimated. Clones were read by immunoSEQ multiplex PCR, and TCRdb kept only the in-frame ones, dropping some. V, J and clone size were drawn from that table, and D and trimming were deduced from the DNA. This sample yields some 88,000 clones, of which roughly 83% are seen a single time; nearly 25% belongs to the top ten. The CDR3 has 14 residues. The V and J ends lost 5 bases and 7 bases, in that order; junction bases with no gene match: 7. Germline values: CDR1 MNHEY, CDR2 SVGEGT. This chain connects TRBV6-2 or TRBV6-3 to TRBJ2-1, with 8 bases fitting TRBD2. The source is a human donor in a cohort sampled during active COVID-19. The source material was peripheral blood. DNA for the CDR3: TGTGCCAGCAGTATGCGGGAGCGGGAGAATGAGCAGTTCTTC. Translation gives CASSMRERENEQFF.